The rows below give T cell receptor beta chains drawn from one sample of a study of T cell responses to AZD1222 COVID-19 vaccine. Profiling relied on immunoSEQ multiplex PCR, and the TCRdb table lists in-frame clones only, not all of them. Here the sample spans some 140,000 clones, around 89% being singletons. Sequencing used peripheral blood, obtained 28 days after the second AZD1222 dose. The receptors were sampled from an adult who received the AZD1222 COVID-19 vaccine. Each CDR3 is given with its conserved first and last residue. Each record gives: J gene, V gene, D gene, clone size, CDR3 protein, CDR3 DNA. A D gene is named only where the DNA matches it firmly. Clone size appears in some rows only: once, few, many, or a class for an expanded clone.

>TRBJ1-2|TRBV12-3/TRBV12-4|TRBD1|NA
CASSQTGGNGYTF
TGTGCCAGCAGTCAGACAGGGGGCAATGGCTACACCTTC
>TRBJ1-3|TRBV30|TRBD1|NA
CAWSPDRDFSGNTIYF
TGTGCCTGGAGTCCGGACAGGGATTTCTCTGGAAACACCATATATTTT
>TRBJ2-7|TRBV4-1|TRBD1|once
CASSQAQGGAYEQYF
TGCGCCAGCAGCCAGGCACAGGGGGGTGCCTACGAGCAGTACTTC
>TRBJ1-5|TRBV10-1|NA|NA
CAIPRRGEKGPYSNQPQHF
TGCGCCATACCCAGGCGGGGAGAAAAGGGACCCTATAGCAATCAGCCCCAGCATTTT
>TRBJ1-6|TRBV5-1|NA|NA
CASSSERLGHPNSPLHF
TGCGCCAGCAGCTCGGAGAGACTCGGACATCCGAATTCACCCCTCCACTTT
>TRBJ2-5|TRBV5-4|TRBD2|NA
CASTPGGNQETQYF
TGTGCCAGCACCCCGGGGGGGAATCAAGAGACCCAGTACTTC
>TRBJ2-7|TRBV7-9|NA|NA
CASSRDLYYEQYF
TGTGCCAGCAGCCGGGACCTTTACTACGAGCAGTACTTC
>TRBJ2-1|TRBV7-9|NA|once
CAESMIRPGDNKNEQFF
TGTGCCGAGAGCATGATTCGGCCAGGCGACAACAAAAATGAGCAGTTCTTC
>TRBJ2-3|TRBV6-5|NA|NA
CASSRSGSGTDTQYF
TGTGCCAGCAGCCGGTCCGGGAGTGGGACAGATACGCAGTATTTT
>TRBJ2-7|TRBV29-1|TRBD2|NA
CSASSGGSGREQYF
TGCAGCGCCTCCTCGGGCGGGAGCGGTCGCGAGCAGTACTTC
>TRBJ2-1|TRBV4-2|NA|NA
CASSHVRATDINEQFF
TGTGCCAGCAGCCACGTGAGGGCCACTGACATCAATGAGCAGTTCTTC
>TRBJ2-1|TRBV5-6|TRBD2|NA
CASSLVGLAGYSSYNEQFF
TGTGCCAGCAGCTTGGTTGGGCTAGCGGGGTACAGCTCCTACAATGAGCAGTTCTTC
>TRBJ1-2|TRBV6-5|NA|NA
CATAGTQTNYGYTF
TGTGCCACCGCCGGGACACAAACTAACTATGGCTACACCTTC
>TRBJ1-5|TRBV5-6|NA|once
CASSARGIAGYDSNQPQHF
TGTGCCAGCAGCGCCAGGGGAATAGCGGGGTATGATAGCAATCAGCCCCAGCATTTT
>TRBJ1-5|TRBV5-1|NA|NA
CASSSGQQNQPQHF
TGCGCCAGCAGCTCAGGACAGCAGAATCAGCCCCAGCATTTT
>TRBJ1-1|TRBV13|NA|once
CASSYGQTEAFF
TGTGCCAGCAGCTACGGACAGACCGAAGCTTTCTTT
>TRBJ2-5|TRBV21-1|NA|NA
CASSDRAGRRAPVYF
TGTGCCAGCAGCGACCGGGCGGGGAGAAGGGCCCCGGTGTACTTC
>TRBJ1-1|TRBV19|NA|NA
CASSVGGRLSTEAFF
TGTGCCAGTAGTGTGGGGGGCCGTTTGAGCACTGAAGCTTTCTTT
>TRBJ2-7|TRBV4-2|NA|NA
CASSQDPSKSYEQYF
TGTGCCAGCAGCCAAGATCCGAGCAAATCCTACGAGCAGTACTTC
>TRBJ2-5|TRBV2|NA|NA
CASSEWAGRETQYF
TGTGCCAGCAGTGAATGGGCAGGGAGGGAGACCCAGTACTTC
>TRBJ1-2|TRBV19|TRBD1|NA
CASSRTGIGSPTILTLGYTF
TGTGCCAGTAGTAGGACAGGGATAGGATCTCCAACTATCCTCACTCTCGGCTACACCTTC
>TRBJ2-3|TRBV3-1/TRBV3-2|NA|NA
CASSQDRDSQATDTQYF
TGTGCCAGCAGCCAAGATCGCGACTCCCAAGCCACAGATACGCAGTATTTT
>TRBJ1-1|TRBV28|TRBD1|NA
CASSQTGGINTEAFF
TGTGCCAGCAGTCAAACAGGGGGAATAAACACTGAAGCTTTCTTT
>TRBJ1-1|TRBV15|NA|NA
CATSRDWMNTEAFF
TGTGCCACCAGCAGAGACTGGATGAACACTGAAGCTTTCTTT
>TRBJ1-1|TRBV7-2|TRBD1|NA
CASSRQGGTEAFF
TGTGCCAGCAGCAGACAGGGTGGGACTGAAGCTTTCTTT
>TRBJ1-2|TRBV6-6|TRBD1|once
CASSYWGQGHGYTF
TGTGCCAGCAGTTACTGGGGACAGGGTCATGGCTACACCTTC
>TRBJ2-3|TRBV3-1/TRBV3-2|TRBD2|NA
CASSRDPGLAGALGSTDTQYF
TGTGCCAGCAGCCGAGATCCGGGACTAGCGGGAGCGCTCGGTAGCACAGATACGCAGTATTTT
>TRBJ1-2|TRBV19|TRBD1|NA
CASSTGTGINYGYTF
TGTGCCAGTAGTACCGGGACAGGGATTAACTATGGCTACACCTTC
>TRBJ1-5|TRBV19|NA|NA
CASSILAGVGQPQHF
TGTGCCAGTAGTATCTTGGCAGGGGTAGGTCAGCCCCAGCATTTT
>TRBJ2-1|TRBV12-3/TRBV12-4|NA|NA
CASSVALAAEQFF
TGTGCCAGCAGTGTCGCCCTAGCAGCCGAGCAGTTCTTC
>TRBJ2-7|TRBV7-9|NA|NA
CASSFGTADTYEQYF
TGTGCCAGCAGCTTTGGTACAGCTGATACCTACGAGCAGTACTTC
>TRBJ2-1|TRBV5-1|TRBD2|NA
CASSLSGESYNEQFF
TGCGCCAGCAGCCTGAGCGGGGAGTCCTACAATGAGCAGTTCTTC
>TRBJ1-1|TRBV10-3|NA|NA
CAISVGTGASEAFF
TGTGCCATCAGTGTCGGTACGGGGGCATCTGAAGCTTTCTTT
>TRBJ2-2|TRBV5-8|NA|once
CASSRDHYTGELFF
TGTGCCAGCAGCAGGGACCATTACACCGGGGAGCTGTTTTTT
>TRBJ2-2|TRBV5-1|NA|NA
CASSLLGGPAGELFF
TGCGCCAGCAGCTTATTGGGGGGCCCCGCCGGGGAGCTGTTTTTT
>TRBJ1-3|TRBV6-5|NA|once
CASSYRGSSGNTIYF
TGTGCCAGCAGTTATAGGGGAAGCTCTGGAAACACCATATATTTT
>TRBJ1-6|TRBV6-5|TRBD1|NA
CASKPTGTGNSPLHF
TGTGCCAGCAAACCTACCGGGACAGGGAATTCACCCCTCCACTTT
>TRBJ2-7|TRBV7-6|NA|NA
CASSLEKSGVRYEQYF
TGTGCCAGCAGCTTAGAAAAGTCGGGAGTGAGGTACGAGCAGTACTTC
>TRBJ2-5|TRBV18|NA|NA
CASSPPAQETQYF
TGTGCCAGCTCACCACCAGCTCAAGAGACCCAGTACTTC
>TRBJ1-5|TRBV6-6|NA|NA
CASSPVTQPQHF
TGTGCCAGCAGCCCGGTCACCCAGCCCCAGCATTTT
>TRBJ2-5|TRBV9|NA|NA
CASSVSVQETQYF
TGTGCCAGCAGCGTATCGGTTCAAGAGACCCAGTACTTC
>TRBJ1-1|TRBV6-5|NA|NA
CASGMGDINTEAFF
TGTGCCAGCGGAATGGGTGACATTAACACTGAAGCTTTCTTT
>TRBJ1-2|TRBV19|NA|NA
CASSFGTDYGYTF
TGTGCCAGTAGTTTCGGGACGGACTATGGCTACACCTTC
>TRBJ2-2|TRBV20-1|NA|NA
CSASTGTGELFF
TGCAGTGCTAGTACGGGGACCGGGGAGCTGTTTTTT
>TRBJ2-7|TRBV7-6|NA|NA
CASSRQENSYEQYF
TGTGCCAGCAGCCGACAGGAGAACTCCTACGAGCAGTACTTC
>TRBJ1-2|TRBV5-1|NA|NA
CASSQSTGGYGYTF
TGCGCCAGCAGCCAGTCAACAGGCGGCTATGGCTACACCTTC
>TRBJ2-5|TRBV30|NA|NA
CAWSVLSGQETQYF
TGTGCCTGGAGTGTACTTAGCGGCCAAGAGACCCAGTACTTC
>TRBJ1-2|TRBV7-2|NA|NA
CASSFGKANYGYTF
TGTGCCAGCAGCTTTGGGAAAGCTAACTATGGCTACACCTTC
>TRBJ2-2|TRBV2|TRBD2|NA
CASKRGGHSYTGELFF
TGTGCCAGCAAGAGGGGAGGGCATTCTTACACCGGGGAGCTGTTTTTT
>TRBJ2-5|TRBV9|NA|NA
CASSVGRWETQYF
TGTGCCAGCAGCGTGGGTAGGTGGGAGACCCAGTACTTC
>TRBJ2-2|TRBV30|NA|once
CAWGNTGELFF
TGTGCCTGGGGTAACACCGGGGAGCTGTTTTTT
>TRBJ2-7|TRBV29-1|TRBD2|NA
CSVEDQETSGYEQYF
TGCAGCGTTGAAGATCAGGAGACTAGCGGCTACGAGCAGTACTTC
>TRBJ1-1|TRBV27|TRBD1|NA
CASSSPGGSRTEAFF
TGTGCCAGCAGTTCTCCAGGGGGCTCTAGGACTGAAGCTTTCTTT
>TRBJ1-2|TRBV5-1|TRBD1|NA
CASSLQGGYGYTF
TGCGCCAGCAGCTTGCAGGGGGGTTATGGCTACACCTTC
>TRBJ2-2|TRBV5-1|NA|NA
CASSLASNTGELFF
TGCGCCAGCAGCTTGGCCAGTAACACCGGGGAGCTGTTTTTT
>TRBJ1-1|TRBV5-5|TRBD1|NA
CASSLGDRARTEAFF
TGTGCCAGCAGCTTGGGGGACAGGGCAAGGACTGAAGCTTTCTTT